This entry is about one T cell receptor beta chain. Its matching antigen is unknown. Total RNA was extracted at no less than 6 micrograms per sample. This sample is drawn from a study of blood T cells in healthy people across ages. The CDR3 spans 16 residues. After removal of 5 bases from V and 7 bases from J, the junction contained 15 bases not matched to a gene. Germline V gives CDR1 SEHNR, CDR2 FQNEAQ (reference sequence). Together with a sample-barcoded 5' primer, a J-beta primer mix was included in a second PCR lasting about 6 to 12 cycles. Each cDNA molecule carried a tag from a template-switch adaptor that contained 12 random nucleotides. In TCRdb, the 5' RACE reads were re-called with MiXCR into one record per CDR3 protein. This table has 800,000 or so distinct CDR3 sequences, less than 80% appearing once. Points from the study as a whole: The authors considered diversity estimates from one million T cells to be underestimates. Unsorted PBMCs blocked a conclusive comparison of naive and antigen-experienced cells.

This receptor was obtained from a man aged 25-45 years in good health. V is TRBV7-9 and J is TRBJ1-2, with TRBD1 matching 8 bases. Sample: blood. The CDR3 coding sequence is TGTGCCAGCAGCCCGCCGACAGGGGTGAGATTCGCTGGCTACACCTTC. This gives the protein CASSPPTGVRFAGYTF.